This T cell receptor (beta chain) came from a study of cytomegalovirus exposure and HLA in healthy donors. Study-wide context: The study placed about 86% of its approximately 360 genotyped donors in the Caucasian-associated ancestry cluster. General observations from the study: Presence/absence analysis assumed near-uniform sequencing depth across donors.

For this clone: The antigen remains undetermined. The junction differs from germline at one of its ends, possibly a read error.

The germline CDR1 and CDR2 sequences are SEHNR and FQNEAQ (reference sequence). CDR3 length: 19 amino acids. PCR was performed using 60 Vbeta and 13 Jbeta primers. Clones were read by immunoSEQ multiplex PCR, and TCRdb kept only the in-frame ones, dropping some. The sample yields under 300,000 clones, just under 85% seen once. This TCR was recovered from a woman in her forties in good health and CMV-seropositive. Input material: PBMCs. V gene TRBV7-9 combines with J gene TRBJ2-6; D possibly corresponds to TRBD1 (5 bases). The CDR3: CASSPEVSGLHSGANGLTF. Here the CDR3 DNA reads TGTGCCAGCAGCCCCGAGGTGAGTGGGTTACACTCTGGGGCCAACGGCCTGACTTTC.